Many counts were recorded for the clone carrying this TCR beta chain. The antigen remains undetermined. J lost 3 bases, V lost 0 bases, and 6 bases had no gene match. Looked up from germline, CDR1 is MNHEY and CDR2 is SVGAGI. The CDR3 spans 16 residues. Noted time point: persistent/refractory GD, antithyroid drugs over 5 years with positive TRAb. PBMC RNA was the source of the TCR library. Library construction for TCR beta used iRepertoire HTBI primers and Arm-PCR of CDR3 regions. Each CDR3 protein gets one entry after TCRdb re-called the multiplex PCR reads with MiXCR. The table records a few hundred thousand distinct CDR3 sequences, about 21% of them present only once. The data were obtained in a study of regulatory T cells in long-lasting Graves disease. Broader study findings: Small sample size may have lowered accuracy. Persistent disease preferred TRBV28, TRBJ1-2 and TRBJ2-5; new disease, TRBV20-1 and TRBJ2-1.

The chain has TRBV6-5 and TRBJ1-1; 8 bases agree with TRBD1. The receptor comes from a female donor with Graves disease. The sequencing used peripheral blood mononuclear cells (PBMCs), collected when the disease was refractory, from a patient treated with antithyroid drugs. Written as DNA, the CDR3 is TGTGCCAGCAGTTACTCTGGGACAGGACCAGACACTGAAGCTTTCTTT. Protein sequence: CASSYSGTGPDTEAFF.